This paragraph covers one T cell receptor (beta chain) sequence. An end of the junction differs from the germline gene, which may be a read error. The PCR made use of 60 Vbeta and 13 Jbeta primers. This table comes from immunoSEQ multiplex PCR, and its TCRdb copy is limited to in-frame clones, with some not included. The repertoire holds over 100,000 clones, with just under 70% as singletons. This record comes from a study of cytomegalovirus exposure and HLA in healthy donors. This CDR3 contains 12 residues. The germline V gene has CDR1 GTSNPN and CDR2 SVGIG (reference sequence). The receptor's source is a man aged 30-40 years in good health and CMV-seropositive. Sequenced: PBMCs. V and J are TRBV30 and TRBJ2-7, with 11 bases lining up with TRBD1. In nucleotides, the CDR3 is TGTGCCTGGAGTGTACCCGCCGGGACAGGGGGATTC. Protein product: CAWSVPAGTGGF.